This T cell receptor (beta chain) was found in a study of memory CD8 T cells in hepatitis C reinfection. Findings and caveats of the study: With roughly five donors, public clonotype conclusions could not be definitive.

Clones were sequenced by immunoSEQ multiplex PCR, and TCRdb holds only the in-frame ones, with some missing. The sample records more than 45,000 clones, around nine tenths being singletons. As regards this clone: Its target is unknown.

Time point specified: pre-reinfection, 55 to 20 weeks before reinfection detection. No in vitro expansion preceded TCR sequencing of the sorted cells. V lost 3 bases, J lost 4 bases, and 7 bases lay in between. Germline-derived CDR1 and CDR2 are SNHLY and FYNNEI. This CDR3 contains 12 residues. The clonotype comes from a man aged 18 to 29 with hepatitis C virus infection. The chain links TRBV2 to TRBJ2-7; D is uncertain. Sequenced sample: naive CD8+ T cells sorted from blood. The CDR3 loop reads CASSEYVYEQYF. CDR3 in DNA: TGTGCCAGCAGTGAGTATGTATACGAGCAGTACTTC.